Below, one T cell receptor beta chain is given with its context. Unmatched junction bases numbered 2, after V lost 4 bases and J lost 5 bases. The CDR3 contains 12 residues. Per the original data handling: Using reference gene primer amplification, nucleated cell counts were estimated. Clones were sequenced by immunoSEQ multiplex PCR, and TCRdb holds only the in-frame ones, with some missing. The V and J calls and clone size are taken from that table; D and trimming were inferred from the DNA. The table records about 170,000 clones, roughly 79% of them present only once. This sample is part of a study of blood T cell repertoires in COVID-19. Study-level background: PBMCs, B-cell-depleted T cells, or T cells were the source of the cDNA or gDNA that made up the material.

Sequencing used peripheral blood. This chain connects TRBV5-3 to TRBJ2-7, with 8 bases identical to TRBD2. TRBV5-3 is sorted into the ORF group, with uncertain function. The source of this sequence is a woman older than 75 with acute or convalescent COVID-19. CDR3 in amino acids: CARSPGGDEQYF. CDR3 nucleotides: TGTGCCAGAAGCCCGGGGGGGGACGAGCAGTACTTC.